These 27 T cell receptor beta chains originate from one sample sequenced in a study of Ad26.COV2.S vaccination and SARS-CoV-2 variants. Documented treatment: roughly 18 received Ad26.COV2.S at low or high dose, single or two shots; about 5 received placebo; per-sample allocation not given. Sampling happened 63 days after the first vaccine or placebo injection. The repertoire was sequenced with immunoSEQ multiplex PCR; TCRdb's copy has only in-frame clones and lacks some. The data hold approximately 480,000 clones, with around 88% observed a single time. The sample consisted of peripheral blood, taken in a trial of Ad26.COV2.S vaccine versus placebo. Every receptor here comes from a person between 18 and 65 years old who received the Ad26.COV2.S COVID-19 vaccine or a placebo.

This clone has a single count. The gene calls are TRBV28 and TRBJ2-5; a possible D gene is TRBD2 (6 bases). V was pared by 5 bases and J by 2 bases, with 15 bases between. The CDR3 totals 15 residues. Looked up from germline, CDR1 is MDHEN and CDR2 is SYDVKM. CDR3 nucleotides: TGTGCCAGCAGTCCCGCCGGGACTCGTCAAGAGACCCAGTACTTC. Residues: CASSPAGTRQETQYF.

This clone occurred once. In nucleotides, the CDR3 is TGTGCTATAAGGGTCCCGGGGGTGGGCACGCAGTATTTT. It translates to CAIRVPGVGTQYF. The rearrangement uses TRBV28 and TRBJ2-3; D might be TRBD2 (6 bases). The CDR3 runs to 13 residues. Germline-derived CDR1 and CDR2 are MDHEN and SYDVKM.

This rearrangement joins TRBV6-5 to TRBJ2-1; 8 nucleotides line up with TRBD2. Germline V gives CDR1 MNHEY, CDR2 SVGAGI. The CDR3 runs 12 residues. With V trimmed by 9 bases and J by 14 bases, 12 bases remained unmatched. The CDR3 is CASETSGSTKFF. Here the CDR3 DNA reads TGTGCCAGTGAAACCAGCGGGAGTACAAAGTTCTTC.

V gene TRBV4-2 combines with J gene TRBJ2-6; D unclear. V lost 0 bases and J 0 bases, leaving 15 bases between the germline ends. The CDR3 runs to 19 residues. CDR1 LGHNA and CDR2 YNFKEQ come from the germline V gene. The CDR3 nucleotides are TGTGCCAGCAGCCAAGAGTATAGGAGTTCATTCTCTGGGGCCAACGTCCTGACTTTC. Protein: CASSQEYRSSFSGANVLTF.

The chain couples TRBV7-2 to TRBJ1-5; weak D call: TRBD1 (5 bases). Germline loops: CDR1 SGHTA, CDR2 FQGNSA. This CDR3 has 14 residues. Deletions cut 5 bases from V and 3 bases from J, with 11 bases between. CDR3 nucleotides: TGTGCCAGCAGCGTTGACAGTTACAATCAGCCCCAGCATTTT. Its translation: CASSVDSYNQPQHF. The full variable domain, in which reference TRBV7-2 and TRBJ1-5 provide the parts outside the CDR3, is GAGVSQSPSNKVTEKGKDVELRCDPISGHTALYWYRQSLGQGLEFLIYFQGNSAPDKSGLPSDRFSAERTGGSVSTLTIQRTQQEDSAVYLCASSVDSYNQPQHFGDGTRLSIL.

The rearrangement joins TRBV30 to TRBJ1-6; 8 nucleotides align to TRBD1. The V segment lost 2 bases and the J segment 10 bases; nucleotides outside the gene matches: 7. Germline V lookup: CDR1 GTSNPN, CDR2 SVGIG (reference sequence). There are 14 residues in the CDR3. In DNA, the CDR3 is TGTGCCTGGAGTAAAGGACAGGGATGGTCACCCCTCCACTTT. Its protein product is CAWSKGQGWSPLHF.

The genes are TRBV27 and TRBJ1-1; D may be TRBD1 (6 bases). CDR3 length: 15 amino acids. Trimming removed 6 bases at V and 0 bases at J, with 14 bases between. Per the germline V gene, CDR1 is MNHEY and CDR2 is SMNVEV (reference sequence). The CDR3 DNA reads as TGTGCCAGCAGACTGGGACACCTCATGAACACTGAAGCTTTCTTT. It specifies CASRLGHLMNTEAFF.

With regard to this clone: At one end, the junction sequence differs from germline, possibly due to a read error. Here the CDR3 reads CASSRTREDF. CDR3 sequence (DNA): TGTGCCAGTAGTCGGACCAGGGAGGACTTC. The rearrangement links TRBV19 to TRBJ2-7, with D perhaps matching TRBD2 (6 bases). CDR3 length: 10 amino acids. The germline CDR1 and CDR2 sequences are LNHDA and SQIVND (reference sequence). Full variable domain (outside the CDR3, taken from reference TRBV19 and TRBJ2-7): DGGITQSPKYLFRKEGQNVTLSCEQNLNHDAMYWYRQDPGQGLRLIYYSQIVNDFQKGDIAEGYSVSREKKESFPLTVTSAQKNPTAFYLCASSRTREDFGPGTRLTVT.

This chain joins TRBV20-1 and TRBJ2-7; D gene unclear. The CDR3 sequence is 13 residues long. Trimming took 3 bases from V and 6 from J, leaving 15 bases between them. CDR1 is DFQATT and CDR2 is SNEGSKA in the germline V gene (reference sequence). CDR3 sequence (DNA): TGCAGTGCTAGTGTGACCGTATGGGGCGAGCAGTACTTC. It specifies CSASVTVWGEQYF.

A note on this clone: Other DNA sequences in the same sample also yield this CDR3. The V and J genes are TRBV28 and TRBJ2-6, with D hard to call. CDR3 length: 13 amino acids. The V end lost 2 bases, the J end lost 3 bases, and 2 bases lay between the germline ends. Germline lookup yields CDR1 MDHEN and CDR2 SYDVKM. The CDR3 sequence is CASSLGGANVLTF. The CDR3 DNA reads TGTGCCAGCAGTTTAGGTGGGGCCAACGTCCTGACTTTC.

The chain is built from TRBV20-1 and TRBJ2-1; either TRBD1 or TRBD2 may supply D (5 bases each). The CDR3 extends over 11 amino acids. Germline CDR1 and CDR2: DFQATT and SNEGSKA (reference sequence). The V end lost 7 bases, the J end lost 13 bases, and 17 bases lay between the germline ends. The CDR3 DNA reads TGCAGTGTCCACCACCGGGGCACCCAGTTCTTC. Amino acids: CSVHHRGTQFF.

For the CDR3, the DNA is TGTGCCAGCAGCAAGACCTCAGGGGTTGGTAGGGTTGGTAATTCACCCCTCCACTTT. It specifies CASSKTSGVGRVGNSPLHF. The V and J genes are TRBV27 and TRBJ1-6, with a weak D call TRBD1 (6 bases). Germline V CDR1 and CDR2: MNHEY, SMNVEV (reference sequence). This CDR3 comprises 19 residues. The V end lost 6 bases, the J end lost 6 bases, and 27 bases lay between the germline ends.

V and J are TRBV9 and TRBJ1-6, with a weak D call TRBD1 (6 bases). CDR1 SGDLS and CDR2 YYNGEE come from the germline V gene. Trimming removed 4 bases from V and 11 bases from J, with 22 bases in between. The CDR3 is 16 amino acids. CDR3 DNA: TGTGCCAGCAGCCCCCCCGGGGTCGGGGGCCTGGCACCCCTCCACTTT. As protein: CASSPPGVGGLAPLHF.

The chain couples TRBV30 to TRBJ2-7, with D maybe TRBD2 (6 bases). The germline V and J ends were trimmed by 6 bases and 6 bases, with 15 bases remaining between them. The germline V gene encodes CDR1 GTSNPN and CDR2 SVGIG (reference sequence). This CDR3 region has 12 residues. CDR3 DNA sequence: TGTGCCTGTTCTCGGTGGAGGGGCGAGCAGTACTTC. Amino acids: CACSRWRGEQYF.

This clone was counted between two and nine times. The chain combines TRBV19 with TRBJ1-5; D unclear. This CDR3 comprises 14 residues. The germline V gene has CDR1 LNHDA and CDR2 SQIVND (reference sequence). The germline V and J ends were trimmed by 5 bases and 3 bases, with 11 bases remaining between them. CDR3 residues: CASSGETYNQPQHF. The CDR3 nucleotides read TGTGCCAGTAGTGGGGAAACTTACAATCAGCCCCAGCATTTT. The whole variable domain, remainder taken from reference TRBV19 and TRBJ1-5, is DGGITQSPKYLFRKEGQNVTLSCEQNLNHDAMYWYRQDPGQGLRLIYYSQIVNDFQKGDIAEGYSVSREKKESFPLTVTSAQKNPTAFYLCASSGETYNQPQHFGDGTRLSIL.

In its sample, this clone was seen once. The rearrangement joins TRBV19 to TRBJ2-7, with TRBD2 identical over 13 bases. V was pared by 10 bases and J by 0 bases, with 6 bases of the junction left unmatched. The CDR3 runs to 15 residues. Germline loops: CDR1 LNHDA, CDR2 SQIVND (reference sequence). The chain's CDR3 is CATQGLAGTSYEQYF. The CDR3 bases are TGTGCCACCCAGGGACTAGCGGGAACCTCCTACGAGCAGTACTTC.

This clone was picked up a small number of times. The chain employs TRBV20-1 and TRBJ2-3, with D possibly being TRBD1 (6 bases). Germline values: CDR1 DFQATT, CDR2 SNEGSKA (reference sequence). Trimming took off 3 bases at V and 1 base at J, with 14 bases between the two ends. The CDR3 has 15 residues. This CDR3 reads CSASGTGLRTDTQYF. In nucleotides, the CDR3 is TGCAGTGCTAGTGGAACAGGGTTGCGCACAGATACGCAGTATTTT.

The CDR3 DNA reads TGTGCCAGCAGCCGGCCTGGGGCGGGAGTAACAGATACGCAGTATTTT. Translating gives CASSRPGAGVTDTQYF. The chain uses TRBV6-2 or TRBV6-3 and TRBJ2-3, with TRBD2 matching over 7 bases. V trimming: 6 bases; J trimming: 3 bases; junction bases outside the gene matches: 12. The CDR3 has 16 amino acids. In germline, CDR1 is MNHEY, CDR2 SVGEGT.

The chain is built from TRBV7-2 and TRBJ2-7; D unclear. The length of the CDR3 is 14 residues. CDR1 and CDR2 from the germline V gene are SGHTA and FQGNSA. The V and J ends lost 4 bases and 2 bases respectively, with 12 bases between them. CDR3: CASSSLGLPYEQYF. In nucleotides, the CDR3 is TGTGCCAGCAGCTCCCTGGGCCTACCCTACGAGCAGTACTTC.

The rearrangement links TRBV6-5 to TRBJ2-1; 7 bases match TRBD2. This CDR3 region has 14 residues. V shed 2 bases, J shed 13 bases, and the junction held 11 bases outside the gene matches. The germline CDR1 and CDR2 sequences are MNHEY and SVGAGI. For the CDR3, the DNA is TGTGCCAGCAGTTACGCCCCCGTAAGCGGGACCCAGTTCTTC. Its protein is CASSYAPVSGTQFF.

The V call is TRBV5-1, the J call TRBJ1-1; tentatively, D is TRBD1 (6 bases). Germline V lookup: CDR1 SGHRS, CDR2 YFSETQ. V lost 0 bases to trimming and J lost 3 bases, with 12 bases between them. This CDR3 has 15 amino acids. The CDR3 is CASSLVPGADTEAFF. CDR3 DNA sequence: TGCGCCAGCAGCTTGGTTCCAGGGGCGGACACTGAAGCTTTCTTT. The full variable domain, with the rest looked up from reference TRBV5-1 and TRBJ1-1, is KAGVTQTPRYLIKTRGQQVTLSCSPISGHRSVSWYQQTPGQGLQFLFEYFSETQRNKGNFPGRFSGRQFSNSRSEMNVSTLELGDSALYLCASSLVPGADTEAFFGQGTRLTVV.

This rearrangement joins TRBV7-2 to TRBJ1-5; 7 nucleotides match TRBD1. There are 17 residues in the CDR3. CDR1 and CDR2 from the germline V gene are SGHTA and FQGNSA. The ends lost 0 bases at V and 2 bases at J; junction bases unmatched: 7. The CDR3 is CASSLALRTGGNQPQHF. Here the CDR3 DNA reads TGTGCCAGCAGCTTAGCACTACGGACAGGAGGCAATCAGCCCCAGCATTTT. The entire variable domain, with the rest obtained from reference TRBV7-2 and TRBJ1-5, is as follows: GAGVSQSPSNKVTEKGKDVELRCDPISGHTALYWYRQSLGQGLEFLIYFQGNSAPDKSGLPSDRFSAERTGGSVSTLTIQRTQQEDSAVYLCASSLALRTGGNQPQHFGDGTRLSIL.

CDR3 protein: CASSQRLAGAYHEQYF. As DNA, the CDR3 is TGTGCCAGCAGCCAGAGGCTAGCGGGAGCATACCACGAGCAGTACTTC. V and J are TRBV11-3 and TRBJ2-7; 10 nucleotides match TRBD2. Germline assignment: CDR1 SGHNT and CDR2 YENEEA. This CDR3 has 16 amino acids. Trimming at V came to 5 bases and at J to 5 bases, leaving 12 bases not matched to a gene.

The gene calls are TRBV7-3 and TRBJ2-5; D is unclear. The CDR3 loop spans 13 amino acids. CDR1 SGHTA and CDR2 FQGTGA come from the germline V gene. V lost 1 base to trimming and J lost 4 bases, with 7 bases between them. DNA of the CDR3: TGTGCCAGCAGCTTAAGCTTGGGAGAGACCCAGTACTTC. Its translation: CASSLSLGETQYF.

The V call is TRBV6-5, the J call TRBJ1-2; the D gene is possibly TRBD1 (5 bases). This CDR3 is 13 amino acids long. Trimming removed 6 bases from V and 7 bases from J, with 15 bases in between. Germline V gene lookup returns CDR1 MNHEY and CDR2 SVGAGI. The CDR3 region is CASRGYQGFGYTF. Written as DNA, the CDR3 is TGTGCCAGCAGGGGATACCAGGGCTTTGGCTACACCTTC.

This clone came up once. The J gene is TRBJ2-1, the V gene TRBV10-3, with 10 bases lining up with TRBD2. V was clipped by 5 bases and J by 6 bases; unmatched bases: 7. This CDR3 has 15 residues. CDR1 ENHRY and CDR2 SYGVKD come from the germline V gene. CDR3 amino acids: CAISFLAGVGNEQFF. As DNA, the CDR3 is TGTGCCATCAGTTTCCTAGCGGGAGTTGGCAATGAGCAGTTCTTC.

The sample holds a few counts of this clone. The rearrangement uses TRBV7-9 and TRBJ1-2; D uncertain. Germline V lookup: CDR1 SEHNR, CDR2 FQNEAQ (reference sequence). The CDR3 sequence is 14 residues long. Trimming pared 1 base from V and 10 bases from J, leaving 16 bases between. In DNA, the CDR3 is TGTGCCAGCAGCTTAGGGCAAGTCGGGATTGACTACACCTTC. Amino acids: CASSLGQVGIDYTF.